This TCR beta chain was sequenced for a study of cytomegalovirus exposure and HLA in healthy donors. The study's findings and limits: Associated with HLA alleles at 0.05 false discovery rate in a later analysis were over 15,000 TCR beta sequences.

In the PCR, 60 Vbeta and 13 Jbeta primers were used. TCRdb's table, derived via immunoSEQ multiplex PCR, lists solely in-frame clones and lacks some. This sample has 150,000 to 200,000 clones, with 60% to 85% found just once. This CDR3 region has 12 residues. Trimming removed 4 bases from V and 6 bases from J, with 10 bases in between. CDR1 is SQVTM, CDR2 ANQGSEA, per germline. As to this clone: Antigen: not known.

The sequencing input was PBMCs. This TCR was recovered from a woman aged 50 to 65 in good health and CMV-seropositive. V usage is TRBV29-1 and J usage is TRBJ1-5; a weak D match, TRBD1 (6 bases). DNA of the CDR3: TGCAGCGTTGGGGGGGGGCGTCAGCCCCAGCATTTT. It translates to CSVGGGRQPQHF.